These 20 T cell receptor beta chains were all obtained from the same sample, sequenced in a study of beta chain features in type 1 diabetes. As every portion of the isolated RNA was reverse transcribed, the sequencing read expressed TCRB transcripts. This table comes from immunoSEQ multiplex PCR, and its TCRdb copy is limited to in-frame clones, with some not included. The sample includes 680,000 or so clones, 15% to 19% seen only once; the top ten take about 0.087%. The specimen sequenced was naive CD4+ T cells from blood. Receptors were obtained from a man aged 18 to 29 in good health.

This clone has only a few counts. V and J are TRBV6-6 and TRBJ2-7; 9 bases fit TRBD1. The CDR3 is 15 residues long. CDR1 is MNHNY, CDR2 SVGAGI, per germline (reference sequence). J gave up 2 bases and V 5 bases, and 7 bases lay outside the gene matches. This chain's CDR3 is CASSTGTGTTYEQYF. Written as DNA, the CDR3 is TGTGCCAGCAGTACCGGGACAGGGACCACCTACGAGCAGTACTTC.

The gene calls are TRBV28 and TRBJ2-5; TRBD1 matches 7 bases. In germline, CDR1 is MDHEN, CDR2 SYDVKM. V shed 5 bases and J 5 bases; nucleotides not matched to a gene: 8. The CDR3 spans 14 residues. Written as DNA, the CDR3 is TGTGCCAGCAGTGTCCCCGACAGGGCGGAGACCCAGTACTTC. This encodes CASSVPDRAETQYF.

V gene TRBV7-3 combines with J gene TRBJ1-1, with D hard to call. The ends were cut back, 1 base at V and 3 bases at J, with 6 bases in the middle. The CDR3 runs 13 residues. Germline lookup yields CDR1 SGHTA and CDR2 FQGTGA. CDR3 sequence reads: CASSLNRDTEAFF. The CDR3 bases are TGTGCCAGCAGCTTAAACCGAGACACTGAAGCTTTCTTT.

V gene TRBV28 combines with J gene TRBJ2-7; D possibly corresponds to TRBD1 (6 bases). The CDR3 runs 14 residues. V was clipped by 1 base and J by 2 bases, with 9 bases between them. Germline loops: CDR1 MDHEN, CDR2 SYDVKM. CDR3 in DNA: TGTGCCAGCAGTTTATACAGGGCGGCCTACGAGCAGTACTTC. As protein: CASSLYRAAYEQYF.

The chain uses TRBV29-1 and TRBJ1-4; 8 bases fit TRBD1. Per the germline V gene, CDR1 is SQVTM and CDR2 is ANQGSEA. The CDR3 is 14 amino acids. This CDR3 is CTLDREDSNEKLFF. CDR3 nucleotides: TGCACTTTGGACAGGGAAGACTCGAATGAAAAACTGTTTTTT.

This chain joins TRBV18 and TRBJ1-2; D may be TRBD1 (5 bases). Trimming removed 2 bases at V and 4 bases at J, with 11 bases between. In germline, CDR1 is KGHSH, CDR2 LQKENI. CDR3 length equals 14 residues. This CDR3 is CASSPESGAYGYTF. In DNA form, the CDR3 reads TGTGCCAGCTCACCAGAAAGTGGGGCCTATGGCTACACCTTC.

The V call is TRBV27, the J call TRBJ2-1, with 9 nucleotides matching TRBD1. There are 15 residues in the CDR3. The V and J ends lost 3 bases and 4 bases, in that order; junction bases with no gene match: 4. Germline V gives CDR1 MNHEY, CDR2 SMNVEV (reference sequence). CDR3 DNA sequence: TGTGCCAGCAGTTTTGGACAGGGGAGGTACAATGAGCAGTTCTTC. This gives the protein CASSFGQGRYNEQFF.

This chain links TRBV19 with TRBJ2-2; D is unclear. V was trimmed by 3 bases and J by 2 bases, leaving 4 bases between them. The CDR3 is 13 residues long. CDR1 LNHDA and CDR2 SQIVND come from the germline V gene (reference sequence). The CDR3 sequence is CASSMRNTGELFF. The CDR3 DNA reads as TGTGCCAGTAGTATGAGAAACACCGGGGAGCTGTTTTTT.

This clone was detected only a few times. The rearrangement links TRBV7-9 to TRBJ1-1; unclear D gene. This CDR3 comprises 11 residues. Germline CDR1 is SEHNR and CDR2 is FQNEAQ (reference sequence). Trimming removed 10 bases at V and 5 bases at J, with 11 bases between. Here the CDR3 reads CATASGTEAFF. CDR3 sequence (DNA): TGTGCCACAGCCTCCGGGACTGAAGCTTTCTTT.

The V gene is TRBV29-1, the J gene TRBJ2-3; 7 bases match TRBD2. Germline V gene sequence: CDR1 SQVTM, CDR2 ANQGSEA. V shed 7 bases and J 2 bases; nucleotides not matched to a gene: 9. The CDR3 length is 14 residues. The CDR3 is CSALPGLPTDTQYF. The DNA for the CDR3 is TGCAGCGCCCTCCCGGGACTACCCACAGATACGCAGTATTTT.

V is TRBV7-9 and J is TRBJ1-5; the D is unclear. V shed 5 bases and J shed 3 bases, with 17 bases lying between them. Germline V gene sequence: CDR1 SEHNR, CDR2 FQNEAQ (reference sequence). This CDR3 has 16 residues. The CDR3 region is CASSAAGNANNQPQHF. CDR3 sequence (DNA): TGTGCCAGCAGCGCCGCCGGGAACGCAAACAATCAGCCCCAGCATTTT.

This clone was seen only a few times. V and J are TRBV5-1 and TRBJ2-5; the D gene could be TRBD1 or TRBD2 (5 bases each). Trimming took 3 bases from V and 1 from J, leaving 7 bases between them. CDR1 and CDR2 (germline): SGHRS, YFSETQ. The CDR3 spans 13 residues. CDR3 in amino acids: CASSWDGQETQYF. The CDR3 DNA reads TGCGCCAGCAGCTGGGACGGCCAAGAGACCCAGTACTTC.

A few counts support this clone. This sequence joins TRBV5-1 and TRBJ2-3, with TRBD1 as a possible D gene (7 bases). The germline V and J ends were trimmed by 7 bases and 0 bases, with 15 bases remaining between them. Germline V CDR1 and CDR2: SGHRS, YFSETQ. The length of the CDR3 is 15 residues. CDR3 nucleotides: TGCGCCAGCGCTTCGACAGGGACTAGCACAGATACGCAGTATTTT. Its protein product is CASASTGTSTDTQYF.

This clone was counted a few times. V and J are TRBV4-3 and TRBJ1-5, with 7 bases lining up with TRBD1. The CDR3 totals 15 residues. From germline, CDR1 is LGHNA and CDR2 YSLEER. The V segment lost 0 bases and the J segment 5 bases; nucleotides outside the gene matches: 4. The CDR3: CASSQETGKDQPQHF. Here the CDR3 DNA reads TGCGCCAGCAGCCAAGAGACAGGGAAGGATCAGCCCCAGCATTTT.

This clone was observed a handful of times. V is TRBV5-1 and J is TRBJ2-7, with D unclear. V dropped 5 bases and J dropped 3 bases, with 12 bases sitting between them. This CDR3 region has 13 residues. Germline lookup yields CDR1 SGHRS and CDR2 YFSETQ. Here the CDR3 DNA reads TGCGCCAGCAGGGAAAATGGGCTCTACGAGCAGTACTTC. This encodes CASRENGLYEQYF.

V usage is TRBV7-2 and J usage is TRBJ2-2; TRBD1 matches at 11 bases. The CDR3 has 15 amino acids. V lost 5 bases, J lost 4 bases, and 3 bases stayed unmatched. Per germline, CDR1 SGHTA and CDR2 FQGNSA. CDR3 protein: CASSPGTGGTGELFF. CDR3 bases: TGTGCCAGCAGCCCCGGGACAGGGGGCACCGGGGAGCTGTTTTTT. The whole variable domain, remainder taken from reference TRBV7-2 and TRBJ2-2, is GAGVSQSPSNKVTEKGKDVELRCDPISGHTALYWYRQSLGQGLEFLIYFQGNSAPDKSGLPSDRFSAERTGGSVSTLTIQRTQQEDSAVYLCASSPGTGGTGELFFGEGSRLTVL.

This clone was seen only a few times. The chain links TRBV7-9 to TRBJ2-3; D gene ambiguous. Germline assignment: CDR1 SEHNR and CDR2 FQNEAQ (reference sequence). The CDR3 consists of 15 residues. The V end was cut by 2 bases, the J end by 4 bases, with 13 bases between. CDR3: CASSLIKSRADTQYF. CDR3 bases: TGTGCCAGCAGCTTAATCAAGTCTCGGGCAGATACGCAGTATTTT.

This CDR3 is CSVEGPRYEQYF. CDR3 nucleotides: TGCAGCGTTGAAGGGCCCCGCTACGAGCAGTACTTC. The gene calls are TRBV29-1 and TRBJ2-7; D is unclear. The CDR3 is 12 residues long. From germline, CDR1 is SQVTM and CDR2 ANQGSEA. The ends were cut back, 1 base at V and 3 bases at J, with 7 bases in the middle.

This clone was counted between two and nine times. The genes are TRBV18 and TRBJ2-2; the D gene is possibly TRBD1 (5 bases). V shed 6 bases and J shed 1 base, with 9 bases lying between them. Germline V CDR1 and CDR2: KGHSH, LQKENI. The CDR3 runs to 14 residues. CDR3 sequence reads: CASSHGQNTGELFF. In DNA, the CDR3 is TGTGCCAGCTCTCACGGACAGAACACCGGGGAGCTGTTTTTT.

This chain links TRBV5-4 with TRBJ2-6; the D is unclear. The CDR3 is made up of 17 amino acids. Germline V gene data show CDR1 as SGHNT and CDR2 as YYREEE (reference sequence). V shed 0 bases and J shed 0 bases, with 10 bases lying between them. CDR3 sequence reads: CASSLAGFSSGANVLTF. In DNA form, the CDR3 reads TGTGCCAGCAGCTTGGCTGGATTCAGCTCTGGGGCCAACGTCCTGACTTTC.